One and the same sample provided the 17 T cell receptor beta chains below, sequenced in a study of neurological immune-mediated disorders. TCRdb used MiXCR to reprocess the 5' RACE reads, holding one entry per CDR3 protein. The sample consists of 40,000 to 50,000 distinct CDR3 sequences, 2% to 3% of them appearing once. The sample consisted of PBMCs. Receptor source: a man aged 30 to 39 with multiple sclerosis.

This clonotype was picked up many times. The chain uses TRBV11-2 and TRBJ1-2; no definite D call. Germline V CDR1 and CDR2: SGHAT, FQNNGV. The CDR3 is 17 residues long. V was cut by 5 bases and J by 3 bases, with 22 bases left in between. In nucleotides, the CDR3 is TGTGCCAGCAGCCACCCACCGTTGAACAGAGTAGACTATGGCTACACCTTC. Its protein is CASSHPPLNRVDYGYTF.

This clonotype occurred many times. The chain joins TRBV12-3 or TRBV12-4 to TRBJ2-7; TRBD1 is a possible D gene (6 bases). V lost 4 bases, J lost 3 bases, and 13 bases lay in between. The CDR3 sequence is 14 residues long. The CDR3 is CASSYQGSDYEQYF. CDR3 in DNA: TGTGCCAGCAGTTACCAGGGGAGCGACTACGAGCAGTACTTC.

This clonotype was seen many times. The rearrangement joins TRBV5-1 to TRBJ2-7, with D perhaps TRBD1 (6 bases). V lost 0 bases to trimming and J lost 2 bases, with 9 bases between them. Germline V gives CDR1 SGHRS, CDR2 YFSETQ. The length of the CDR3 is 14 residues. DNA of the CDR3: TGCGCCAGCAGCTTGGGGACAGTAGCCTACGAGCAGTACTTC. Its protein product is CASSLGTVAYEQYF.

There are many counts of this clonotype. CDR3 bases: TGCAGTGCTTTGCTAGGACTAGCGAGGTGGACAGATACGCAGTATTTT. This codes for CSALLGLARWTDTQYF. The V call is TRBV20-1, the J call TRBJ2-3; 9 bases fit TRBD2. The germline gives CDR1 DFQATT, CDR2 SNEGSKA (reference sequence). J was trimmed by 3 bases and V by 5 bases; bases with no gene match: 12. This CDR3 is built from 16 residues.

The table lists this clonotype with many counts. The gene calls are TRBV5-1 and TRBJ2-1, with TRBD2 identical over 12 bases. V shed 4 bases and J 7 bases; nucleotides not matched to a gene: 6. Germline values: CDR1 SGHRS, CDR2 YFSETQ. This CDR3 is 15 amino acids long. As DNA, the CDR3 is TGCGCCAGCAGCGCCCTAGCGGGGGGGGTGAATGAGCAGTTCTTC. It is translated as CASSALAGGVNEQFF.

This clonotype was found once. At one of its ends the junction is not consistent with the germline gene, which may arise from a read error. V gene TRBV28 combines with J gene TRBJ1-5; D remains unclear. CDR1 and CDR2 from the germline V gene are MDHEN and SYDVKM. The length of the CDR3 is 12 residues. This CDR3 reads CASGYSNQHQHF. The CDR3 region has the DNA TGTGCCAGCGGCTATAGCAATCAGCACCAGCATTTT.

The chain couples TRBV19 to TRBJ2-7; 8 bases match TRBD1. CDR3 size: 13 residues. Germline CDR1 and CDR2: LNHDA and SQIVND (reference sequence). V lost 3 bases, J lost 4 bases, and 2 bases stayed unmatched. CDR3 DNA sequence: TGTGCCAGTAGTATGTACAGGGGGTACGAGCAGTACTTC. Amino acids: CASSMYRGYEQYF.

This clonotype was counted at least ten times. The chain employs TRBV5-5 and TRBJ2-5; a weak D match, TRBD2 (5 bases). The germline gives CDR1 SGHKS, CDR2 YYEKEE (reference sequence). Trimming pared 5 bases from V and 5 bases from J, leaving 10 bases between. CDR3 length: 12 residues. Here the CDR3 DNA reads TGTGCCAGCAGGAGGCCGGGGGAGACCCAGTACTTC. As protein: CASRRPGETQYF.

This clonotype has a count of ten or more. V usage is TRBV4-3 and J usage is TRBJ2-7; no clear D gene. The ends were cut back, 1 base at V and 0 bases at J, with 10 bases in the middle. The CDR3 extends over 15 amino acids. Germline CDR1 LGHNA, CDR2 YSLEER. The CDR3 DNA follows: TGCGCCAGCAGCCAAGCAGACACCGACTCCTACGAGCAGTACTTC. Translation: CASSQADTDSYEQYF.

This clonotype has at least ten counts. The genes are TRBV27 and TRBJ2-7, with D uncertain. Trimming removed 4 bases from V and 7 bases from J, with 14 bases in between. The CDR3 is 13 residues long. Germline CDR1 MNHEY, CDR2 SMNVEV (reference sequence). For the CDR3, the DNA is TGTGCCAGCAGTTCCCCTGGGTCTATGGAGCAGTACTTC. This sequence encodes CASSSPGSMEQYF.

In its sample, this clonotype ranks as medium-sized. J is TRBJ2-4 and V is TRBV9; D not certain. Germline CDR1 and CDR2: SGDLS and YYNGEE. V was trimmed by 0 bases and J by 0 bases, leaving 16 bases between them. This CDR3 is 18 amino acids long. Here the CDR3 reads CASSVGSRRAVAKNIQYF. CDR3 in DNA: TGTGCCAGCAGCGTAGGATCTCGGCGAGCAGTAGCCAAAAACATTCAGTACTTC.

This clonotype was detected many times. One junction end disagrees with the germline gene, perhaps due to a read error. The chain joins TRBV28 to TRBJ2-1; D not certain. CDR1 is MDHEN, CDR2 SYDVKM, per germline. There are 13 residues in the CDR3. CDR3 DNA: TGTGCCAGCAGTTCTACGCACTCGAATGAGCAGCTCTTC. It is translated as CASSSTHSNEQLF.

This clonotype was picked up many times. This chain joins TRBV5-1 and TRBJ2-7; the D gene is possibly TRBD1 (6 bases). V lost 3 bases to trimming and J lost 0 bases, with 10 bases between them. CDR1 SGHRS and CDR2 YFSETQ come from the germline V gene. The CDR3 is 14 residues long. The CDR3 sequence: CASSYRDGSYEQYF. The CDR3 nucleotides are TGCGCCAGCAGCTACAGGGACGGCTCCTACGAGCAGTACTTC.

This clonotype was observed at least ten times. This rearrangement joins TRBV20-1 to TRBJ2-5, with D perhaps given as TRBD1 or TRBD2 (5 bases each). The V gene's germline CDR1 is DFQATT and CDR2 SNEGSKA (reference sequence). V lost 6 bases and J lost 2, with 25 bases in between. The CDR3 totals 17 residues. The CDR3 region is CSATRLGTALFQETQYF. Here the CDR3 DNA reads TGCAGTGCCACCCGTCTGGGGACCGCCTTATTTCAAGAGACCCAGTACTTC.

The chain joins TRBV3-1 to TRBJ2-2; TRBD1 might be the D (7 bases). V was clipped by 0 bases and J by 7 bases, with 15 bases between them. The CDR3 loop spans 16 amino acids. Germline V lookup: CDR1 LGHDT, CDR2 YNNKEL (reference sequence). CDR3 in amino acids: CASSQERQGGNGELFF. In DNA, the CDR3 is TGTGCCAGCAGCCAAGAAAGGCAGGGGGGCAACGGGGAGCTGTTTTTT.

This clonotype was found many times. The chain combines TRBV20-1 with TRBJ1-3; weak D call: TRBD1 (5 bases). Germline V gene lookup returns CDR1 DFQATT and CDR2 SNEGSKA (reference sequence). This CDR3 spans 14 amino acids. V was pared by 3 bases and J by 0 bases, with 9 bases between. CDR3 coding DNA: TGCAGTGCTAGGAGACAGACCTCTGGAAACACCATATATTTT. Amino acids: CSARRQTSGNTIYF.

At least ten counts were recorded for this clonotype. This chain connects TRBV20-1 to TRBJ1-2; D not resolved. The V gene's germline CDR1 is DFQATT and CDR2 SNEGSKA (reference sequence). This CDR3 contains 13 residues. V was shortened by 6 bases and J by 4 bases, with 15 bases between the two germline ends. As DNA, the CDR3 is TGCAGTGCAAAGACCGACGGTGGCTATGGCTACACCTTC. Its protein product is CSAKTDGGYGYTF.